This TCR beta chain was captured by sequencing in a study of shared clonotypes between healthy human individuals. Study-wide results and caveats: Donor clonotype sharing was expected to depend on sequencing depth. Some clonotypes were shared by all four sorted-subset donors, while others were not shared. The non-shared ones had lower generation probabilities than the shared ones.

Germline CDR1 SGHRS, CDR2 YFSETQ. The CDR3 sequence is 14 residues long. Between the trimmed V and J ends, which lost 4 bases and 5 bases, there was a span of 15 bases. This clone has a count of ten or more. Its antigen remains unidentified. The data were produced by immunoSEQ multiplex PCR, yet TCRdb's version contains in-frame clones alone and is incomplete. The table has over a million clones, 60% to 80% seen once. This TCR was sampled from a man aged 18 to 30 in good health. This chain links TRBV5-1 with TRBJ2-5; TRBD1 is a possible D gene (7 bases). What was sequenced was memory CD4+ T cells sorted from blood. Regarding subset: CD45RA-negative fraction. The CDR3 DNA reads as TGCGCCAGCAGCGAACCGACAGGGAGGGAGACCCAGTACTTC. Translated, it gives CASSEPTGRETQYF.